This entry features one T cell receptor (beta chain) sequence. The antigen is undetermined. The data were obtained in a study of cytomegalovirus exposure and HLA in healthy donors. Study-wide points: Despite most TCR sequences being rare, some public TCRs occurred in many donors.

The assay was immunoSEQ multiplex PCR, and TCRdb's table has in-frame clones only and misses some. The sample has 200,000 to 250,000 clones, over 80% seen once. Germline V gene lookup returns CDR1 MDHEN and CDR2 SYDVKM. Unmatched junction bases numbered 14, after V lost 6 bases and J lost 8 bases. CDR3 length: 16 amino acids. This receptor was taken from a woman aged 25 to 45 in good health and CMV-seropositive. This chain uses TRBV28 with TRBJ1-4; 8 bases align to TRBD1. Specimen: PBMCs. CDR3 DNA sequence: TGTGCCAGCAGACCCGCCCAGGGGGCAGGGGACGAAAAACTGTTTTTT. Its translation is CASRPAQGAGDEKLFF.